This paragraph reports one TCR beta chain. Its target is not known. These data come from a study of T cell responses to AZD1222 COVID-19 vaccine. Study-wide findings and caveats: Among vaccine-associated CD4 TCRs, coverage spanned spike, with dominance at 160-218 and 743-854. Donors, mostly white British, included more females; clonal diversity was possibly underestimated. Repertoires were collected only later (after the peak T cell response had occurred).

Using immunoSEQ multiplex PCR, the repertoire was profiled, and TCRdb retains in-frame clones only, with some absent. Of more than 140,000 clones in the sample, more than 75% were seen once. V lost 3 bases to trimming and J lost 6 bases, with 11 bases between them. The CDR3 totals 13 residues. The germline V gene has CDR1 KGHSH and CDR2 LQKENI. V and J are TRBV18 and TRBJ1-2; the D is unclear. The receptor was isolated from an adult in good health. Here the sequenced sample was peripheral blood, taken on day 0 of AZD1222 vaccination. This CDR3 reads CASSPGQSNGYTF. The CDR3 DNA follows: TGTGCCAGCTCACCCGGCCAGTCCAATGGCTACACCTTC.